Below, 27 T cell receptor beta chains from the same sample are listed, as sequenced in a study of molecular identifiers for immune sequencing clone quantification. One entry per CDR3 protein results from TCRdb running MiXCR on the PCR reads. This sample has about 500,000 distinct CDR3 sequences, with about a fifth found just once. Sequencing used naive CD8+ T cells from blood, with Jurkat cell RNA spiked in. Sample subset: FACS-sorted CD8+CD4-CCR7+CD45RA+ naive T cells. The receptors were sampled from a human donor in good health. Some libraries in this study had Jurkat cell RNA spiked in.

This chain connects TRBV27 to TRBJ1-1; maybe TRBD1 (6 bases). This CDR3 region has 15 residues. CDR1 is MNHEY and CDR2 is SMNVEV in the germline V gene (reference sequence). V lost 4 bases and J 2 bases, leaving 14 bases between the germline ends. The CDR3: CASSSGTNLNTEAFF. Written as DNA, the CDR3 is TGTGCCAGCAGTTCCGGGACAAACCTTAACACTGAAGCTTTCTTT.

The chain recombines TRBV4-1 with TRBJ2-7, with TRBD1 as a possible D gene (5 bases). The V gene lost 2 bases and the J gene lost 3 bases, with 8 bases spanning the gap. There are 13 residues in the CDR3. Germline CDR1 is MGHRA and CDR2 is YSYEKL. The CDR3 DNA is TGCGCCAGCAGCCAATTCGACAGCTACGAGCAGTACTTC. It encodes CASSQFDSYEQYF.

This clonotype was seen more than once but under ten times. The gene calls are TRBV5-3 and TRBJ1-1; D is perhaps TRBD1 (5 bases). TRBV5-3 is noted as an ORF with a role that remains uncertain. The CDR3 sequence is 12 residues long. V was pared by 8 bases and J by 11 bases, with 19 bases between. The DNA for the CDR3 is TGTGCCAGCGGCTTGGGGGGGTATGAGGCTTTCTTT. Protein sequence: CASGLGGYEAFF.

This clonotype came up many times. The chain employs TRBV27 and TRBJ1-5, with unresolved D. V gave up 4 bases and J gave up 4 bases, with 8 bases separating them. Germline V CDR1 and CDR2: MNHEY, SMNVEV (reference sequence). CDR3 length equals 13 residues. CDR3 bases: TGTGCCAGCAGTTATGGGATTAATCAGCCCCAGCATTTT. As protein: CASSYGINQPQHF.

As for this clonotype: The CDR3 ends on some other residue instead of the conserved phenylalanine or tryptophan, so this is likely a read error. This chain uses TRBV10-3 with TRBJ2-3; 8 bases match TRBD2. This CDR3 comprises 13 residues. V lost 10 bases, J lost 4 bases, and 7 bases stayed unmatched. CDR1 is ENHRY, CDR2 SYGVKD, per germline. This chain's CDR3 is CATETSVADTQYL. The CDR3 bases are TGTGCCACCGAGACTAGCGTAGCAGATACGCAGTATCTT.

With respect to this clonotype: This may be a read error, as it is one base from a much larger clone. This chain uses TRBV7-2 with TRBJ1-5; no firm D call. V shed 1 base and J shed 3 bases, with 7 bases lying between them. Germline CDR1 is SGHTA and CDR2 is FQGNSA. The CDR3 loop spans 14 amino acids. CDR3 DNA: TGTGCCAGCAGCTTAGTGGTCAACAATCAGCCCCAGCATTTT. Translating gives CASSLVVNNQPQHF.

This clonotype was seen only a few times. The chain couples TRBV20-1 to TRBJ2-2, with D possibly matching TRBD1 (5 bases). CDR1 is DFQATT and CDR2 is SNEGSKA in the germline V gene (reference sequence). The CDR3 contains 16 residues. The ends were cut back, 0 bases at V and 0 bases at J, with 11 bases in the middle. CDR3 in amino acids: CSARDTDNTNTGELFF. The DNA of the CDR3 is TGCAGTGCTAGAGATACGGACAACACGAACACCGGGGAGCTGTTTTTT.

This clonotype was counted ten times or more. The chain recombines TRBV5-1 with TRBJ2-6, with a weak D call TRBD1 (6 bases). Germline V gene sequence: CDR1 SGHRS, CDR2 YFSETQ. The germline V and J ends were trimmed by 7 bases and 0 bases, with 14 bases remaining between them. This CDR3 region has 16 residues. CDR3 protein: CASLPGTSSGANVLTF. CDR3 in DNA: TGCGCCAGCCTCCCGGGGACAAGCTCTGGGGCCAACGTCCTGACTTTC. The full variable domain, its missing parts supplied by reference TRBV5-1 and TRBJ2-6, is KAGVTQTPRYLIKTRGQQVTLSCSPISGHRSVSWYQQTPGQGLQFLFEYFSETQRNKGNFPGRFSGRQFSNSRSEMNVSTLELGDSALYLCASLPGTSSGANVLTFGAGSRLTVL.

About this clonotype: This may arise from a read error, as a much more abundant clone is one base away. The gene calls are TRBV28 and TRBJ2-7, with D possibly being TRBD1 (5 bases). The V gene's germline CDR1 is MDHEN and CDR2 SYDVKM. CDR3 length equals 14 residues. Here the CDR3 DNA reads TGTGCCAGCAGTCGCCCCGACAGTTACTACGAGCATTACTTC. Its translation is CASSRPDSYYEHYF.

There are a few counts of this clonotype. The rearrangement joins TRBV12-3 or TRBV12-4 to TRBJ2-7, with D possibly TRBD1 on 6 matching bases. The CDR3 has 14 residues. V was shortened by 1 base and J by 5 bases, with 12 bases between the two germline ends. The CDR3 loop is CASSLGQGTHEQYF. In nucleotides, the CDR3 is TGTGCCAGCAGTTTAGGTCAGGGGACCCACGAGCAGTACTTC.

This clonotype occurred many times. V is TRBV6-2 or TRBV6-3 and J is TRBJ2-3; TRBD1 aligns across 7 bases. The V gene's germline CDR1 is MNHEY and CDR2 SVGEGT. The V and J ends lost 5 bases and 1 base, in that order; junction bases with no gene match: 9. This CDR3 region has 16 residues. The CDR3 loop reads CASSAPGQSRTDTQYF. CDR3 DNA sequence: TGTGCCAGCAGTGCCCCGGGACAGAGCCGCACAGATACGCAGTATTTT.

This clonotype has a handful of counts. This chain joins TRBV6-1 and TRBJ1-1, with D hard to call. V was shortened by 4 bases and J by 0 bases, with 6 bases between the two germline ends. Germline CDR1 reads MNHNS; CDR2 reads SASEGT. This CDR3 has 13 amino acids. The CDR3 region is CASSAPLNTEAFF. CDR3 in DNA: TGTGCCAGCAGTGCCCCGTTGAACACTGAAGCTTTCTTT.

Only a few counts were recorded for this clonotype. This chain connects TRBV27 to TRBJ2-7; TRBD1 might be the D (5 bases). Trimming took off 5 bases at V and 2 bases at J, with 16 bases between the two ends. This CDR3 region has 15 residues. Germline CDR1 reads MNHEY; CDR2 reads SMNVEV (reference sequence). CDR3 sequence reads: CASSPHIDRTYEQYF. As DNA, the CDR3 is TGTGCCAGCAGTCCCCACATCGACAGAACCTACGAGCAGTACTTC.

DNA for the CDR3: TGTGCCAGCAGCTTGGAGCCGGGACCCGCCGAGCAGTACTTC. It specifies CASSLEPGPAEQYF. The V call is TRBV5-4, the J call TRBJ2-7; D possibly uses TRBD1 or TRBD2 (5 bases each). Germline CDR1 reads SGHNT; CDR2 reads YYREEE (reference sequence). This CDR3 contains 14 residues. V shed 0 bases and J shed 6 bases, with 13 bases lying between them.

This sequence joins TRBV10-3 and TRBJ2-7; either TRBD1 or TRBD2 may fit D (5 bases each). Germline V lookup: CDR1 ENHRY, CDR2 SYGVKD. The ends were cut back, 3 bases at V and 5 bases at J, with 14 bases in the middle. The CDR3 consists of 14 residues. CDR3 DNA: TGTGCCATCAGTGATCCGGGGCAAGAGAACGAGCAGTACTTC. This translates into CAISDPGQENEQYF.

This clonotype was seen many times. CDR3 DNA: TGTGCCAGCAGTTTCACTAGCGGAGGAACCTACGAGCAGTACTTC. Its translation: CASSFTSGGTYEQYF. This chain uses TRBV27 with TRBJ2-7; 8 positions match TRBD2. The CDR3 is 15 amino acids. CDR1 and CDR2 from the germline V gene are MNHEY and SMNVEV (reference sequence). Trimming took 3 bases from V and 2 from J; bases not matched to a gene: 6.

The rearrangement uses TRBV7-9 and TRBJ2-7; no definite D call. This CDR3 region has 13 residues. V was clipped by 1 base and J by 3 bases, with 7 bases between them. The germline V gene has CDR1 SEHNR and CDR2 FQNEAQ (reference sequence). The CDR3 region has the DNA TGTGCCAGCAGCTTAGTCGAGAACTACGAGCAGTACTTC. This gives the protein CASSLVENYEQYF.

In the case of this clonotype: This may arise from a read error, as a much more abundant clone is one base away. The chain couples TRBV6-6 to TRBJ2-2, with D perhaps TRBD2 (5 bases). Germline-derived CDR1 and CDR2 are MNHNY and SVGAGI (reference sequence). The CDR3 is made up of 16 amino acids. The CDR3 DNA is TGTGCCAGCAGTGGGGATGAGACAAGGAACACCGGGGAGCTGGTTTTT. This gives the protein CASSGDETRNTGELVF.

This clonotype occurred many times. The chain has TRBV6-2 or TRBV6-3 and TRBJ1-2, with a weak D call TRBD1 (6 bases). This CDR3 spans 14 amino acids. Trimming removed 4 bases from V and 4 bases from J, with 13 bases in between. Germline CDR1 MNHEY, CDR2 SVGEGT. This CDR3 is CASSLQGVAYGYTF. The CDR3, as DNA: TGTGCCAGCAGTTTACAGGGAGTCGCCTATGGCTACACCTTC.

In nucleotides, the CDR3 is TGTGCCATCAGTGGGGAATTTAGCAATCAGCCCCAGCATTTT. Protein sequence: CAISGEFSNQPQHF. The V gene is TRBV10-3, the J gene TRBJ1-5; D not certain. Trimming shortened V by 4 bases and J by 0 bases, and 7 bases separated the two germline ends. Germline V gene data show CDR1 as ENHRY and CDR2 as SYGVKD. This CDR3 is built from 14 residues.

The chain carries TRBV7-9 and TRBJ2-7; D ambiguous. Trimming removed 7 bases at V and 5 bases at J, with 15 bases between. The CDR3 totals 13 residues. Germline CDR1 is SEHNR and CDR2 is FQNEAQ (reference sequence). In DNA form, the CDR3 reads TGTGCCAGCACCCCAATAAATCGGGACGAGCAGTACTTC. Encoded protein: CASTPINRDEQYF.

This clonotype was counted a few times. The rearrangement joins TRBV7-9 to TRBJ1-1; D might be TRBD1 (5 bases). The CDR3 loop spans 15 amino acids. V lost 1 base and J lost 7, with 16 bases in between. CDR1 is SEHNR and CDR2 is FQNEAQ in the germline V gene (reference sequence). This CDR3 is CASSLEGRDFNEAFF. The CDR3 DNA reads as TGTGCCAGCAGCTTAGAAGGTAGGGACTTTAATGAAGCTTTCTTT. Looking up the rest from reference TRBV7-9 and TRBJ1-1 gives the full variable domain: DTGVSQNPRHKITKRGQNVTFRCDPISEHNRLYWYRQTLGQGPEFLTYFQNEAQLEKSRLLSDRFSAERPKGSFSTLEIQRTEQGDSAMYLCASSLEGRDFNEAFFGQGTRLTVV.

This clonotype was observed a handful of times. The CDR3 coding sequence is TGTGCCAGCAGTCCAACCGGGACAGACACCGGGGAGCTGTTTTTT. The encoded protein is CASSPTGTDTGELFF. The genes are TRBV2 and TRBJ2-2, with TRBD1 identical over 7 bases. The CDR3 contains 15 residues. Germline V gene lookup returns CDR1 SNHLY and CDR2 FYNNEI. V lost 5 bases to trimming and J lost 3 bases; unmatched junction nucleotides: 6.

This clonotype was picked up many times. The rearrangement uses TRBV7-9 and TRBJ1-1; TRBD1 matches 8 bases. Germline V lookup: CDR1 SEHNR, CDR2 FQNEAQ (reference sequence). The CDR3 runs to 16 residues. V gave up 6 bases and J gave up 4 bases; unmatched junction bases: 13. The CDR3 here is CASRHNRQGITTEAFF. CDR3 nucleotide sequence: TGTGCCAGCAGGCATAACAGACAGGGGATTACCACTGAAGCTTTCTTT.

A remark on this clonotype: With a much larger clone just one base away, this may be a read error. The gene calls are TRBV12-3 or TRBV12-4 and TRBJ2-3, with TRBD2 as a possible D gene (6 bases). This CDR3 contains 14 residues. The CDR3 region is CASSFGTFTDTRYF. The CDR3, as DNA: TGTGCCAGCAGTTTCGGGACTTTCACAGATACGCGGTATTTT.

There are many counts of this clonotype. The chain carries TRBV19 and TRBJ1-1; D call uncertain. CDR1 is LNHDA, CDR2 SQIVND, per germline (reference sequence). Between the trimmed V and J ends, which lost 7 bases and 0 bases, there was a span of 9 bases. This CDR3 comprises 13 residues. CDR3 nucleotides: TGTGCCAGTAAGGGTTTAATGAACACTGAAGCTTTCTTT. Translated: CASKGLMNTEAFF. Supplemented by reference TRBV19 and TRBJ1-1, the full variable domain reads DGGITQSPKYLFRKEGQNVTLSCEQNLNHDAMYWYRQDPGQGLRLIYYSQIVNDFQKGDIAEGYSVSREKKESFPLTVTSAQKNPTAFYLCASKGLMNTEAFFGQGTRLTVV.

This clonotype was seen repeatedly, ten times or more. This chain joins TRBV7-9 and TRBJ2-1; no reliable D call. This CDR3 has 14 residues. Between the trimmed V and J ends, which lost 1 base and 2 bases, there was a span of 6 bases. CDR1 and CDR2 from the germline V gene are SEHNR and FQNEAQ (reference sequence). The CDR3 region is CASSLGDTYNEQFF. In DNA form, the CDR3 reads TGTGCCAGCAGCTTAGGTGACACCTACAATGAGCAGTTCTTC.